The 24 T cell receptor beta chains listed next were all sequenced from one sample in a study of T cell repertoires in cytomegalovirus infection. No antigen has been identified for these receptors. TCRdb re-derived calls from the reads in MiXCR, one entry per CDR3 protein. The sample comprises under 200,000 distinct CDR3 sequences, less than 25% of which are singletons, and 20% to 30% rests with the top ten. Source: CD8+ T cells from cultured PBMCs, taken from culture after CMV antigen stimulation. Source of these receptors: a human donor in good health (CMV status not recorded). Some clones in this sample may be carry-over from other donors' samples.

This clonotype is labeled as medium-sized. This chain joins TRBV7-9 and TRBJ2-1; D call uncertain. The CDR3 has 14 amino acids. Germline V lookup: CDR1 SEHNR, CDR2 FQNEAQ (reference sequence). The V end was cut by 0 bases, the J end by 4 bases, with 7 bases between. In DNA form, the CDR3 reads TGTGCCAGCAGCTTAGCGGGCTCGTACAATGAGCAGTTCTTC. Protein: CASSLAGSYNEQFF. The full variable domain, in which reference TRBV7-9 and TRBJ2-1 provide the parts outside the CDR3, is DTGVSQNPRHKITKRGQNVTFRCDPISEHNRLYWYRQTLGQGPEFLTYFQNEAQLEKSRLLSDRFSAERPKGSFSTLEIQRTEQGDSAMYLCASSLAGSYNEQFFGPGTRLTVL.

This clonotype was counted many times. This chain joins TRBV11-2 and TRBJ2-6; no firm D call. Germline V gene data show CDR1 as SGHAT and CDR2 as FQNNGV. The CDR3 runs to 14 residues. V gave up 5 bases and J gave up 4 bases, with 9 bases separating them. In DNA, the CDR3 is TGTGCCAGCAGCCCCTCCACCGGGGCCAACGTCCTGACTTTC. Protein: CASSPSTGANVLTF.

DNA for the CDR3: TGTGCCAGCAGCGCACAGAACTACGAGCAGTACTTC. It translates to CASSAQNYEQYF. The gene calls are TRBV7-9 and TRBJ2-7; unclear D gene. The germline CDR1 and CDR2 sequences are SEHNR and FQNEAQ (reference sequence). This CDR3 is built from 12 residues. V lost 5 bases and J lost 3, with 8 bases in between.

This clonotype appeared a few times. The chain uses TRBV7-9 and TRBJ1-4; TRBD1 agrees at 7 bases. J lost 2 bases, V lost 5 bases, and 8 bases had no gene match. Germline V gives CDR1 SEHNR, CDR2 FQNEAQ (reference sequence). The CDR3 is 16 amino acids. As DNA, the CDR3 is TGTGCCAGCAGCATAAGACAGGGTTCGACTAATGAAAAACTGTTTTTT. It codes for CASSIRQGSTNEKLFF.

The V gene is TRBV7-6, the J gene TRBJ1-1, with 8 bases identical to TRBD1. The CDR3 consists of 15 residues. V gave up 8 bases and J gave up 4 bases; unmatched junction bases: 12. The germline CDR1 and CDR2 sequences are SGHVS and FNYEAQ. CDR3 nucleotides: TGTGCCAGCTCCACCCTGGACAGGGTAGGCACTGAAGCTTTCTTT. This codes for CASSTLDRVGTEAFF.

J is TRBJ1-5 and V is TRBV7-2; no clear D. This CDR3 comprises 15 residues. CDR1 is SGHTA, CDR2 FQGNSA, per germline. V lost 1 base to trimming and J lost 7 bases, with 14 bases between them. The CDR3 DNA is TGTGCCAGCAGCTTAGGAAAGGTGTACGGCCAGCCCCAGCATTTT. Protein product: CASSLGKVYGQPQHF.

This clonotype was picked up a small number of times. J is TRBJ2-5 and V is TRBV4-1; TRBD1 might be the D (6 bases). Germline V gene data show CDR1 as MGHRA and CDR2 as YSYEKL. CDR3 length: 15 amino acids. V lost 0 bases to trimming and J lost 6 bases, with 14 bases between them. The CDR3 protein is CASSQDPARGKTQYF. The CDR3 DNA reads TGCGCCAGCAGCCAAGATCCCGCCAGGGGAAAGACCCAGTACTTC.

This clonotype has only one observation. The chain recombines TRBV30 with TRBJ2-1; a possible D gene is TRBD1 (5 bases). The CDR3 runs 15 residues. The V gene lost 0 bases and the J gene lost 2 bases, with 11 bases spanning the gap. Germline CDR1 is GTSNPN and CDR2 is SVGIG (reference sequence). The CDR3 protein is CAWSVGRETYNEQFF. The CDR3 region has the DNA TGTGCCTGGAGTGTTGGCAGGGAAACCTACAATGAGCAGTTCTTC.

In its sample, this clonotype was seen a few times. This chain joins TRBV12-5 and TRBJ1-1; 7 bases are shared with TRBD1. CDR1 and CDR2 (germline): LGHNT, FRNRAP. The V and J ends lost 5 bases and 5 bases, in that order; junction bases with no gene match: 8. CDR3 length: 14 amino acids. As DNA, the CDR3 is TGTGCTAGTGGTACAGGGGCGCGGTGGACTGAAGCTTTCTTT. It specifies CASGTGARWTEAFF.

This clonotype was detected only a few times. The chain employs TRBV6-5 and TRBJ1-6; D call uncertain. The CDR3 runs 14 residues. V lost 2 bases and J lost 7, with 9 bases in between. CDR1 MNHEY and CDR2 SVGAGI come from the germline V gene. CDR3 sequence (DNA): TGTGCCAGCAGTTACGGCCAGAGCAATTCACCCCTCCACTTT. This codes for CASSYGQSNSPLHF.

The gene calls are TRBV7-9 and TRBJ1-6; 7 positions agree with TRBD1. This CDR3 has 15 amino acids. From germline, CDR1 is SEHNR and CDR2 FQNEAQ (reference sequence). Trimming cost V 2 bases and J 7 bases; bases outside gene matches: 5. The CDR3 loop is CASSLSGQENSPLHF. The CDR3 DNA reads as TGTGCCAGCAGCTTATCCGGACAGGAGAATTCACCCCTCCACTTT.

V gene TRBV25-1 combines with J gene TRBJ2-3, with D uncertain. Germline V gene sequence: CDR1 MGHDK, CDR2 SYGVNS. The V gene lost 0 bases and the J gene lost 2 bases, with 6 bases spanning the gap. The CDR3 runs to 14 residues. CDR3 DNA sequence: TGTGCCAGCAGTGAATATAGAGTCACAGATACGCAGTATTTT. It encodes CASSEYRVTDTQYF.

This clonotype was counted between two and nine times. This sequence joins TRBV4-1 and TRBJ1-5; D possibly corresponds to TRBD1 (6 bases). The germline CDR1 and CDR2 sequences are MGHRA and YSYEKL. The CDR3 spans 17 residues. Trimming left V 1 base short and J 3 bases short, with 16 bases between. CDR3 protein: CASSQAFPDRFNQPQHF. The DNA for the CDR3 is TGCGCCAGCAGCCAAGCTTTCCCCGACAGGTTCAATCAGCCCCAGCATTTT.

The chain carries TRBV4-3 and TRBJ2-5, with D possibly TRBD2 on 5 matching bases. V was cut by 3 bases and J by 5 bases, with 16 bases left in between. Germline-derived CDR1 and CDR2 are LGHNA and YSLEER. The CDR3 is made up of 15 amino acids. CDR3 sequence (DNA): TGCGCCAGCAGCCATCCGGGAACATTAACTGAGACCCAGTACTTC. Translated, it gives CASSHPGTLTETQYF.

This clonotype has more than one count but fewer than ten. The rearrangement joins TRBV4-3 to TRBJ2-7; D unresolved. V was trimmed by 1 base and J by 7 bases, leaving 5 bases between them. The CDR3 totals 11 residues. CDR1 and CDR2 (germline): LGHNA, YSLEER. CDR3 amino acids: CASSQGREQYF. The CDR3 nucleotides read TGCGCCAGCAGCCAAGGTCGAGAGCAGTACTTC.

This clonotype was seen only a few times. CDR3 DNA: TGTGCCAGCAGCACCTGGGACAGGGACTATGGCTACACCTTC. It specifies CASSTWDRDYGYTF. V is TRBV5-4 and J is TRBJ1-2; 9 bases line up with TRBD1. Losses at the gene ends were 4 bases for V and 3 bases for J; bases not matched to a gene: 4. Looked up from germline, CDR1 is SGHNT and CDR2 is YYREEE (reference sequence). The CDR3 consists of 14 residues.

The chain has TRBV20-1 and TRBJ1-1; D not certain. V gave up 3 bases and J gave up 0 bases, with 11 bases separating them. This CDR3 has 14 residues. Germline V lookup: CDR1 DFQATT, CDR2 SNEGSKA (reference sequence). This CDR3 reads CSASWTAMNTEAFF. CDR3 sequence (DNA): TGCAGTGCTAGCTGGACGGCTATGAACACTGAAGCTTTCTTT.

In this sample, this clonotype is medium-sized. The genes are TRBV11-3 and TRBJ2-2, with D unresolved. V shed 6 bases and J shed 4 bases, with 15 bases lying between them. Per the germline V gene, CDR1 is SGHNT and CDR2 is YENEEA. This CDR3 has 15 residues. The CDR3 sequence: CASSSYTESTGELFF. The DNA for the CDR3 is TGTGCCAGCAGTTCCTACACGGAGAGCACCGGGGAGCTGTTTTTT.

This clonotype was counted only a few times. The V call is TRBV7-8, the J call TRBJ2-3; 8 nucleotides line up with TRBD2. There are 17 residues in the CDR3. Germline CDR1 and CDR2: SGHVS and FQNEAQ. The V gene end was trimmed by 2 bases and the J gene end by 1 base; junction bases not matched to a gene: 8. CDR3 amino acids: CASSLPGLAPRTDTQYF. In nucleotides, the CDR3 is TGTGCCAGCAGCTTACCCGGACTAGCCCCCCGCACAGATACGCAGTATTTT.

This clonotype was observed a handful of times. This chain uses TRBV7-6 with TRBJ1-1; unclear D gene. Trimming cost V 7 bases and J 1 base, with 13 bases left between them. Germline CDR1 reads SGHVS; CDR2 reads FNYEAQ. This CDR3 spans 14 amino acids. This chain's CDR3 is CASTPGGANTEAFF. The CDR3 DNA reads as TGTGCCAGCACCCCCGGTGGAGCGAACACTGAAGCTTTCTTT.

The V gene is TRBV7-6, the J gene TRBJ2-1; 15 bases are a match to TRBD2. Germline values: CDR1 SGHVS, CDR2 FNYEAQ. The CDR3 extends over 16 amino acids. Trimming took 5 bases from V and 8 from J; bases not matched to a gene: 7. The CDR3 region has the DNA TGTGCCAGCAGCGCCTGGACTAGCGGGGGGGTCGATGAGCAGTTCTTC. This translates into CASSAWTSGGVDEQFF.

This chain uses TRBV11-2 with TRBJ2-1, with a tentative D call TRBD2 (7 bases). The V end lost 5 bases, the J end lost 7 bases, and 21 bases lay between the germline ends. The CDR3 consists of 16 residues. The germline V gene has CDR1 SGHAT and CDR2 FQNNGV. The CDR3 sequence is CASSAYRGAPGNEQFF. CDR3 nucleotide sequence: TGTGCCAGCAGCGCCTACCGGGGGGCCCCGGGAAATGAGCAGTTCTTC.

This clonotype has only a few counts. The V and J genes are TRBV7-2 and TRBJ1-6, with D hard to call. The CDR3 runs 18 residues. Trimming cost V 4 bases and J 2 bases, with 18 bases left between them. The germline V gene encodes CDR1 SGHTA and CDR2 FQGNSA. The CDR3 DNA sequence: TGTGCCAGCAGCTCACCCGTCCGGCACGGAGCCTATAATTCACCCCTCCACTTT. Protein sequence: CASSSPVRHGAYNSPLHF.

The chain links TRBV2 to TRBJ2-7; 11 bases are shared with TRBD1. Germline V gives CDR1 SNHLY, CDR2 FYNNEI. The V segment lost 5 bases and the J segment 0 bases; nucleotides outside the gene matches: 3. The length of the CDR3 is 15 residues. The DNA of the CDR3 is TGTGCCAGCAGTTCCGGGACAGGGGGCTCCTACGAGCAGTACTTC. Translated, it gives CASSSGTGGSYEQYF.